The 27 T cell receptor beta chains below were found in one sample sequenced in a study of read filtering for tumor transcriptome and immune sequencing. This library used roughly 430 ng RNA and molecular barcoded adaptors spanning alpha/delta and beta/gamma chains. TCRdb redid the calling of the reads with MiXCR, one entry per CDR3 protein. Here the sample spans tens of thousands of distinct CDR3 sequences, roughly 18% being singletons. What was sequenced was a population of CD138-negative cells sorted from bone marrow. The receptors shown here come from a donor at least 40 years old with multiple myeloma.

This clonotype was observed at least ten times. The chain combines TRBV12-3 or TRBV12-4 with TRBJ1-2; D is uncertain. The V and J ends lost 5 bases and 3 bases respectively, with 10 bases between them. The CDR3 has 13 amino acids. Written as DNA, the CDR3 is TGTGCCAGCAGTCAAACACCCTACTATGGCTACACCTTC. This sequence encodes CASSQTPYYGYTF.

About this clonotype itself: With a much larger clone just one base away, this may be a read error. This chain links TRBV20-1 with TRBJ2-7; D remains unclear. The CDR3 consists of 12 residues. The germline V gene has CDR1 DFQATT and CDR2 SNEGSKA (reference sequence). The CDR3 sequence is CSATTKAYGQYF. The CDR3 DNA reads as TGCAGTGCGACCACTAAGGCGTACGGGCAGTACTTC.

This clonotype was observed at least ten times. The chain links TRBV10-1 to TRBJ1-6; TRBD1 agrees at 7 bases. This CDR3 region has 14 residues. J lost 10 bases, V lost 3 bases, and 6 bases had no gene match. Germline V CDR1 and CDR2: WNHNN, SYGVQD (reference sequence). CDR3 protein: CASSDTGAASPLHF. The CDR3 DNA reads TGCGCCAGCAGTGACACAGGGGCGGCATCACCCCTCCACTTT.

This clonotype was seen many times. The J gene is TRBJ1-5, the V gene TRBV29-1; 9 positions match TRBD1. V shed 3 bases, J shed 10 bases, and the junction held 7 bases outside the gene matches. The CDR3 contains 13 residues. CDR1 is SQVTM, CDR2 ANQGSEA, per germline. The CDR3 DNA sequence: TGCAGCGTTGACCTAACAACAGGGGGCCCCCAGCATTTT. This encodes CSVDLTTGGPQHF.

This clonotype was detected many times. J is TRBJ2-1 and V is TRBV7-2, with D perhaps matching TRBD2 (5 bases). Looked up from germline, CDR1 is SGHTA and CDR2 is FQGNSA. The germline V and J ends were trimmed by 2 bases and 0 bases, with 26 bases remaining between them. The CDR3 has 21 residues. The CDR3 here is CASSLRGPTTSSARSYNEQFF. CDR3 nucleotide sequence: TGTGCCAGCAGCTTAAGAGGGCCGACAACGTCTTCTGCGCGCTCCTACAATGAGCAGTTCTTC. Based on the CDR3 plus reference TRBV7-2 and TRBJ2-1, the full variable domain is GAGVSQSPSNKVTEKGKDVELRCDPISGHTALYWYRQSLGQGLEFLIYFQGNSAPDKSGLPSDRFSAERTGGSVSTLTIQRTQQEDSAVYLCASSLRGPTTSSARSYNEQFFGPGTRLTVL.

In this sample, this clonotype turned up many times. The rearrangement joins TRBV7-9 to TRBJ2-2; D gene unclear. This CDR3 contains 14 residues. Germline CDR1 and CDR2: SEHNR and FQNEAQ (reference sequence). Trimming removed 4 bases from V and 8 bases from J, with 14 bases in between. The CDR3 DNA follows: TGTGCCAGCAGCTCCGACCGCGACTGGGGGGAGCTGTTTTTT. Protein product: CASSSDRDWGELFF.

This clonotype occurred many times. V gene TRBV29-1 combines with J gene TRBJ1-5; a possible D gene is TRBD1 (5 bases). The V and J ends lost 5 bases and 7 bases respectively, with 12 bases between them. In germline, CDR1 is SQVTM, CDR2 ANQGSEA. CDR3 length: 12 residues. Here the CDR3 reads CSVPGKEQPQHF. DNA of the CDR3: TGCAGCGTTCCAGGGAAAGAACAGCCCCAGCATTTT. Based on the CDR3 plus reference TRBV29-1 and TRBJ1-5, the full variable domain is SAVISQKPSRDICQRGTSLTIQCQVDSQVTMMFWYRQQPGQSLTLIATANQGSEATYESGFVIDKFPISRPNLTFSTLTVSNMSPEDSSIYLCSVPGKEQPQHFGDGTRLSIL.

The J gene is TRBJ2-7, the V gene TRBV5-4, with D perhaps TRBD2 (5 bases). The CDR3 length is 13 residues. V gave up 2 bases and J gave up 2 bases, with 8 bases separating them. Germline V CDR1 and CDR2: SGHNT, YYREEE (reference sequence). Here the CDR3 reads CASSLVGTYEQYF. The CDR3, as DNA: TGTGCCAGCAGCTTAGTCGGGACCTACGAGCAGTACTTC.

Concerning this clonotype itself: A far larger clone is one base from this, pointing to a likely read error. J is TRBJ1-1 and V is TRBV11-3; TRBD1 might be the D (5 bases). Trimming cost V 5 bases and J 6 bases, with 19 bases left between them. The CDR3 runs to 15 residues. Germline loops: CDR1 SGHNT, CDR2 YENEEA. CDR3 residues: CASSPLGQGRAEAFF. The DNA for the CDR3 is TGTGCCAGCAGCCCGCTCGGGCAGGGACGAGCTGAAGCTTTCTTT.

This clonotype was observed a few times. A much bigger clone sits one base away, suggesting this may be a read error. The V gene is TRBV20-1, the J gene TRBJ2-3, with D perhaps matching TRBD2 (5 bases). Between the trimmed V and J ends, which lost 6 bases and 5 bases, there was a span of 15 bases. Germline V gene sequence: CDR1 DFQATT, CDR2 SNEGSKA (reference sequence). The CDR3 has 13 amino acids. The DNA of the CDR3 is TGCAGTGCACGCCCGGGGTTTCGAGATACGCAGTATTTT. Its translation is CSARPGFRDTQYF.

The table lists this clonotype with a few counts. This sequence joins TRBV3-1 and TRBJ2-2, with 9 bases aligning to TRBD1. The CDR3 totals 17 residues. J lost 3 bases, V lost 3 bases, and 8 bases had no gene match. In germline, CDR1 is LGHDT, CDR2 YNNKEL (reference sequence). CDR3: CASSHYGRDRDTGELFF. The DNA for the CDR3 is TGTGCCAGCAGCCATTACGGCCGGGACAGGGACACCGGGGAGCTGTTTTTT.

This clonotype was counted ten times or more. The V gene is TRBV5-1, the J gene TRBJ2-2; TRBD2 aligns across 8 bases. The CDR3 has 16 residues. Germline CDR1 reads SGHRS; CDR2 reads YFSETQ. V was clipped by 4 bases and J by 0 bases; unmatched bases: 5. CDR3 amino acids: CASSLSGDPNTGELFF. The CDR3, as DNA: TGCGCCAGCAGCCTTAGCGGGGACCCGAACACCGGGGAGCTGTTTTTT.

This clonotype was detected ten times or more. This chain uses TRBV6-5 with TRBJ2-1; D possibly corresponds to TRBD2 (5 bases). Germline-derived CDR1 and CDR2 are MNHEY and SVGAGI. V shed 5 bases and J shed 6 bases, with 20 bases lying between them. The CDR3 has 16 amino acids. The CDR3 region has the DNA TGTGCCAGCAGTCGTAACAGTGGAAAAACTAGCAATGAGCAGTTCTTC. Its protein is CASSRNSGKTSNEQFF.

CDR3 amino acids: CASSAGGRTDTQYF. For the CDR3, the DNA is TGTGCCAGCAGTGCCGGGGGGAGGACAGATACGCAGTATTTT. The rearrangement uses TRBV28 and TRBJ2-3, with TRBD2 matching over 7 bases. CDR1 is MDHEN and CDR2 is SYDVKM in the germline V gene. Trimming at V came to 5 bases and at J to 3 bases, leaving 5 bases not matched to a gene. The CDR3 has 14 amino acids.

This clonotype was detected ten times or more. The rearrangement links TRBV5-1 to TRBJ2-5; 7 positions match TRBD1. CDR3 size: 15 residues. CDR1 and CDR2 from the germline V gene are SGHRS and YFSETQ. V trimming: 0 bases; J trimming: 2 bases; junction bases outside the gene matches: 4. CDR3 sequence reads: CASSLGDRKQETQYF. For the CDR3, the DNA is TGCGCCAGCAGCTTGGGGGACAGAAAACAAGAGACCCAGTACTTC.

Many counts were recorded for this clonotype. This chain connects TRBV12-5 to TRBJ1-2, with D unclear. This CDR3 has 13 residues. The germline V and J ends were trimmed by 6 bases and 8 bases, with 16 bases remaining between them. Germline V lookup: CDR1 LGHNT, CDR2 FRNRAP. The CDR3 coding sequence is TGTGCTAGTGGCTTATCGGTGGCACACGGCTACACCTTC. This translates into CASGLSVAHGYTF.

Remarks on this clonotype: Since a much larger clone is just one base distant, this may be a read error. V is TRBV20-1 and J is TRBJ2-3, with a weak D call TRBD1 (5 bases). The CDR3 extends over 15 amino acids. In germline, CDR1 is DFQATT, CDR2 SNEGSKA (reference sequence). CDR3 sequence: CSAGDQQGLANTQYF. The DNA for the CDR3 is TGCAGTGCTGGAGATCAGCAGGGCCTGGCCAATACGCAGTATTTT.

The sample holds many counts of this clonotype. The CDR3 spells CASSFRLAGVEETQYF. The CDR3 DNA is TGTGCCAGCAGCTTCCGACTAGCGGGAGTTGAAGAGACCCAGTACTTC. This chain connects TRBV7-3 to TRBJ2-5, with 12 bases aligning to TRBD2. Germline lookup yields CDR1 SGHTA and CDR2 FQGTGA. The CDR3 sequence is 16 residues long. The junction had 5 bases not matched to a gene; V was cut back by 3 bases and J by 3 bases.

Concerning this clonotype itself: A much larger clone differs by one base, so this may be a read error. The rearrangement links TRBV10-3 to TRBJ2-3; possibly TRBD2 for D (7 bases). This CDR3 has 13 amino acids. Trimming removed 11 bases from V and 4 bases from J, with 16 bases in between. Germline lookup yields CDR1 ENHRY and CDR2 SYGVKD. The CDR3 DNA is TGTGCCGTCAACAGGGACTACGCAGATACGCAGTATTTT. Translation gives CAVNRDYADTQYF.

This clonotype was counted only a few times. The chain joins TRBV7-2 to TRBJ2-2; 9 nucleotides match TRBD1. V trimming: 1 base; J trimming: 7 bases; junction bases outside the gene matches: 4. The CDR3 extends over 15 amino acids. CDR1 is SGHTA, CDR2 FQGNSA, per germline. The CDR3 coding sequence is TGTGCCAGCAGCTTAGAGACAGGGGGAATCGGGGAGCTGTTTTTT. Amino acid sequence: CASSLETGGIGELFF.

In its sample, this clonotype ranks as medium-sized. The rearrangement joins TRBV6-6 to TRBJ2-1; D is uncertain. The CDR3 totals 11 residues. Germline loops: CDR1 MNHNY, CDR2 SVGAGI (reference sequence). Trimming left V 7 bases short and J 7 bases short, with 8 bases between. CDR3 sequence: CASTQTNEQFF. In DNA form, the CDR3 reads TGTGCCAGCACACAAACGAATGAGCAGTTCTTC.

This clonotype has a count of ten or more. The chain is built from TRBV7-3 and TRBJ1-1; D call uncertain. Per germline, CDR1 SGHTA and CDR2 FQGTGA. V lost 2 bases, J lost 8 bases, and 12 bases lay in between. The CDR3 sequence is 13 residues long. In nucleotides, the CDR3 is TGTGCCAGCAGCTTATTGAAGGGAGCCGAAGCTTTCTTT. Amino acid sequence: CASSLLKGAEAFF.

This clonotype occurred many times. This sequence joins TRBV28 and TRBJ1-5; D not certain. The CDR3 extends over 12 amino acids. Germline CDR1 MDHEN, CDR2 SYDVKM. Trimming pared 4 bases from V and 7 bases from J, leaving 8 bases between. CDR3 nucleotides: TGTGCCAGCAGTTCTGGTATCCAGCCCCAGCATTTT. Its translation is CASSSGIQPQHF.

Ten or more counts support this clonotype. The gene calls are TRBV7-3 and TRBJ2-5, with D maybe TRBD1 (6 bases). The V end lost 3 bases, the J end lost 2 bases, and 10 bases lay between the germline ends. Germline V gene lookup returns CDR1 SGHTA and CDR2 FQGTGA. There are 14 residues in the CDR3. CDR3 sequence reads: CASSFGGQQETQYF. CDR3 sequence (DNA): TGTGCCAGCAGCTTTGGAGGACAGCAAGAGACCCAGTACTTC.

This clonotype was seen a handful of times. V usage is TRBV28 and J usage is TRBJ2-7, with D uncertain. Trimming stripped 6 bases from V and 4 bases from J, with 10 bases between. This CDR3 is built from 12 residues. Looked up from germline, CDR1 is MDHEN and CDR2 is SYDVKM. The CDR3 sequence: CASSPIQYEQYF. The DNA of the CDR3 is TGTGCCAGCAGCCCGATCCAGTACGAGCAGTACTTC.

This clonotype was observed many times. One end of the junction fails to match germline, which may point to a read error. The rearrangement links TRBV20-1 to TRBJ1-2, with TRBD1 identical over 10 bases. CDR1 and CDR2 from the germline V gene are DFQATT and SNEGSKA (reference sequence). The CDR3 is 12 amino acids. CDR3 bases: TGCAGTGCCGAGGACAGGGACAGGGGTCTATCTTTC. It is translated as CSAEDRDRGLSF.

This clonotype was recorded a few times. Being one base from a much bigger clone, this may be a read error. CDR3 sequence reads: CASSLAEAQYF. The CDR3 DNA follows: TGTGCCAGCAGTTTAGCAGAGGCCCAGTACTTC. The J gene is TRBJ2-5, the V gene TRBV12-3 or TRBV12-4; D call uncertain. The CDR3 runs 11 residues.